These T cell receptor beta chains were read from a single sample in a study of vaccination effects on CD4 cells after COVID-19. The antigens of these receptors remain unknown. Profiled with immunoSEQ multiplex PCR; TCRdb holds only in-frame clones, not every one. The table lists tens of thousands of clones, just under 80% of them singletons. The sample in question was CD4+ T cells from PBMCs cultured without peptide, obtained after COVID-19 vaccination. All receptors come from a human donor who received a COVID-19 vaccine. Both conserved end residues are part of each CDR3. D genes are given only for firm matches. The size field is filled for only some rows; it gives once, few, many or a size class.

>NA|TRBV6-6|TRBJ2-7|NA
TGTGCCAGCAGTTATGTGCCAGCAGACTACGAGCAGTACTTC
CASSYVPADYEQYF
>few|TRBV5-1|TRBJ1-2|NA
TGCGCCAGCAGCTTGGGTCAGTCGTCTAACTATGGCTACACCTTC
CASSLGQSSNYGYTF
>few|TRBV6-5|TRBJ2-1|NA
TGTGCCAGCAGGGTAGCCGGAGAGCAGTTCTTC
CASRVAGEQFF
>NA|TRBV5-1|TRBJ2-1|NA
TGCGCCAGCAGTAGGACCGGGGGCCTGGGGGAGCAGTTCTTC
CASSRTGGLGEQFF
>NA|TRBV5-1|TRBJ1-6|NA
TGCGCCAGCAGCTTGGCCGAAGACCTAAATTCACCCCTCCACTTT
CASSLAEDLNSPLHF
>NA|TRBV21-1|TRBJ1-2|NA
TGTGCCAGCAGCAAAAGTAGGACAGCCACAACTAACTATGGCTACACCTTC
CASSKSRTATTNYGYTF
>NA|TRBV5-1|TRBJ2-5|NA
TGCGCCAGCTCGAAGCGGCGTCAAGAGACCCAGTACTTC
CASSKRRQETQYF
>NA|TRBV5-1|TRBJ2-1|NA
TGCGCCAGCAGCTTGACGGGGGACCCGAGTATTGGGAATGAGCAGTTCTTC
CASSLTGDPSIGNEQFF
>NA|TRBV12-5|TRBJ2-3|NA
TGTGCTAGTGTATTGGGGGGGCACACAGATACGCAGTATTTT
CASVLGGHTDTQYF
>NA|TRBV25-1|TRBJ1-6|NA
TGTGCCAGCAGTGAATTGGACGGGAATTCACCCCTCCACTTT
CASSELDGNSPLHF
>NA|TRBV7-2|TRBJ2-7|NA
TGTGCCAGCAGCTACCGACGAGAAACCTACGAGCAGTACTTC
CASSYRRETYEQYF
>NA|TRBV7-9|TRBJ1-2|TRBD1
TGTGCCAGCAGCACCCGGGACAGGGACTTGGATGGCTACACCTTC
CASSTRDRDLDGYTF
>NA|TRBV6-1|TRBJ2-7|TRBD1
TGTGCCAGCAGTGAACCGGGGACAGTGGCCTACGAGCAGTACTTC
CASSEPGTVAYEQYF
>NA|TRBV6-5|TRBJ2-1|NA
TGTGCCAGCAAGGGGGACTCCTACAATGAGCAGTTCTTC
CASKGDSYNEQFF
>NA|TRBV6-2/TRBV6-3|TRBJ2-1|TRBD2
TGTGCCAGCAGTTACTCGGTTCCGGGGGGCCCAGACAGCGGGAGTCCCAATGAGCAGTTCTTC
CASSYSVPGGPDSGSPNEQFF
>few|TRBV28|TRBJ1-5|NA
TGTGCCAGCAGTTTGGGTCAGCCCCAGCATTTT
CASSLGQPQHF
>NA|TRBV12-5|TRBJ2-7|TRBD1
TGTGCTAGTGGTTTGGTCCCCCCGGACAGGCGAAATTACGAGCAGTACTTC
CASGLVPPDRRNYEQYF
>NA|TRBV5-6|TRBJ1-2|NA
TGTGCCAGCAGCTTGGTGCCAGGGGACGTCTTTGGCTACACCTTC
CASSLVPGDVFGYTF
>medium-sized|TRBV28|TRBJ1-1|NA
TGTGCCAGCAGTTTCCGACGGAACACTGAAGCTTTCTTT
CASSFRRNTEAFF
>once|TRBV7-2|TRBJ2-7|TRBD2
TGTGCCAGCAGGGACCCGGGAGGCGCCTACGAGCAGTACTTC
CASRDPGGAYEQYF
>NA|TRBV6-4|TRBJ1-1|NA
TGTGCCAGCAGTATGACAGGGAACACTGAAGCTTTCTTT
CASSMTGNTEAFF
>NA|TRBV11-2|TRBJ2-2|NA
TGTGCCAGCAGCTTAGCCCGGACCGCGCGGGAGCTGTTTTTT
CASSLARTARELFF
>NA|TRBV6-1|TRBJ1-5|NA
TGTGCCAGCAGTGAATTTTGGGATCAGCCCCAGCATTTT
CASSEFWDQPQHF
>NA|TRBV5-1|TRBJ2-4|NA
TGCGCCAGCAGCTATTCTGTGGGGGCCAAAAACATTCAGTACTTC
CASSYSVGAKNIQYF
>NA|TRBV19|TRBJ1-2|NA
TGTGCCAGTAGTATAAAAAGACGGGGGACCTTC
CASSIKRRGTF
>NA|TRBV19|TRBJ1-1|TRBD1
TGTGCCAGTACGAGGGACAGGGGCCCGGGGGTGAACACTGAAGCTTTCTTT
CASTRDRGPGVNTEAFF
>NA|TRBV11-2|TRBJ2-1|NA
TGTGCCAGCAGCTTACAGTACTACAATGAGCAGTTCTTC
CASSLQYYNEQFF
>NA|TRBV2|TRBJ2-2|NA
TGTGCCAGCACCCAGTTGTCGAACACCGGGGAGCTGTTTTTT
CASTQLSNTGELFF
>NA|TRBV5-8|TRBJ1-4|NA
TGTGCCAGCAGCTTGGCCGGTCGGGTTAATGAAAAACTGTTTTTT
CASSLAGRVNEKLFF
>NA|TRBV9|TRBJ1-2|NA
TGTGCCAGCAGTGGGGATCCCAACGGTGGGGGGAGGTATGGCTACACCTTC
CASSGDPNGGGRYGYTF
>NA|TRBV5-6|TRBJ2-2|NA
TGTGCCAGCAGCTCCCCGCAGACCGGGGAGCTGTTTTTT
CASSSPQTGELFF
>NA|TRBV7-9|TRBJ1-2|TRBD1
TGTGCCAGCAGCTCCGGGGGGACAGGCCTAAGGGGTGGCTACACCTTC
CASSSGGTGLRGGYTF
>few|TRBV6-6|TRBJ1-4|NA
TGTGCCAGCAGTCAGACTCTAGGAAATGAAAAACTGTTTTTT
CASSQTLGNEKLFF
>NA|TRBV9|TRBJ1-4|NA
TGTGCCAGCAGCGCCCAACAAGGAAAACTGTTTTTT
CASSAQQGKLFF
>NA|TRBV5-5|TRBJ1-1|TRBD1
TGTGCCAGCAGCCTGGACCCGGGACAGACGAACACTGAAGCTTTCTTT
CASSLDPGQTNTEAFF
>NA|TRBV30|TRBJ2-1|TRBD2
TGTGCCTGGAGTGAGTCTACTAGCGGGAGGATGCAGTTCTTC
CAWSESTSGRMQFF
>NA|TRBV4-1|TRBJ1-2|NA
TGCGCCAGCAGCCAAGGAAAGGGGTTCGAAGCTAACTATGGCTACACCTTC
CASSQGKGFEANYGYTF
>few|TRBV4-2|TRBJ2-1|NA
TGTGCCAGCAGCCAAGGGGCGGGAATGTCTAGGAATGAGCAGTTCTTC
CASSQGAGMSRNEQFF
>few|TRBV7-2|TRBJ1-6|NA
TGTGCCAGCTCGCCCGAATCCTATAATTCACCCCTCCACTTT
CASSPESYNSPLHF
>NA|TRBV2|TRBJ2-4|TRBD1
TGTGCCAGCAAGACAGGGGAGGTCGGCATTCAGTACTTC
CASKTGEVGIQYF
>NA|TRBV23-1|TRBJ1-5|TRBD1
TGCGCCAGCAGCCCAGGGCCAGGGGGCCGGGATAGCAATCAGCCCCAGCATTTT
CASSPGPGGRDSNQPQHF
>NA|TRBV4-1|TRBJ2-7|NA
TGCGCCAGCAGCCATGTGGACCGTACCTACGAGCAGTACTTC
CASSHVDRTYEQYF
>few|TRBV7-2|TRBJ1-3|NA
TGTGCCAGCAGCCTGATCGCTCCGGACACCATATATTTT
CASSLIAPDTIYF
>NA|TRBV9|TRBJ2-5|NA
TGTGCCAGCAGCGTAGGGGTCCAAGAGACCCAGTACTTC
CASSVGVQETQYF
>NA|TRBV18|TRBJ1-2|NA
TGTGCCAGCTCACCAAAGGCAGGGATCGTCTATGGCTACACCTTC
CASSPKAGIVYGYTF
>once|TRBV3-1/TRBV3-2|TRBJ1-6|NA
TGTGCCAGCAGCCTTCACGAGGCCGTCGGGTCACCCCTCCACTTT
CASSLHEAVGSPLHF
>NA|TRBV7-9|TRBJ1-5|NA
TGTGCCAGCAGTGGACAGCCCAATCAGCCCCAGCATTTT
CASSGQPNQPQHF
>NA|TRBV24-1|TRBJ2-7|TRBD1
TGTGCCACCAGTGAATTGATAAGTCAGGGGGCCCACGAGCAGTACTTC
CATSELISQGAHEQYF
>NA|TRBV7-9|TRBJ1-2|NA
TGTGCCAGCAGCCCTTCGTCCCGGGACCGGGTTAACTATGGCTACACCTTC
CASSPSSRDRVNYGYTF
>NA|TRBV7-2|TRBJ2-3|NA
TGTGCCAGCAGCTTAGCCGAGGCTGGCGATACGCAGTATTTT
CASSLAEAGDTQYF
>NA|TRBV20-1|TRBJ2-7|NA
TGCAGTGCCCCGCGGGCCTACGAGCAGTACTTC
CSAPRAYEQYF
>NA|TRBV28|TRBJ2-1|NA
TGTGCCAGCACCCCCTTAGGTGGGAGGTCCCGGGGGAATGAGCAGTTCTTC
CASTPLGGRSRGNEQFF
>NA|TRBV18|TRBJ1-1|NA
TGTGCCAGCTCATCCGGGGGAATGAACACTGAAGCTTTCTTT
CASSSGGMNTEAFF
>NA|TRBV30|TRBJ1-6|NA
TGTGCCTGGAAAGAACGACTGTGGGCCAGCTCCTATAATTCACCCCTCCACTTT
CAWKERLWASSYNSPLHF
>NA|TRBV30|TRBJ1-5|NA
TGTGCCTGGAGGGGACCCTCGGGCAATCAGCCCCAGCATTTT
CAWRGPSGNQPQHF